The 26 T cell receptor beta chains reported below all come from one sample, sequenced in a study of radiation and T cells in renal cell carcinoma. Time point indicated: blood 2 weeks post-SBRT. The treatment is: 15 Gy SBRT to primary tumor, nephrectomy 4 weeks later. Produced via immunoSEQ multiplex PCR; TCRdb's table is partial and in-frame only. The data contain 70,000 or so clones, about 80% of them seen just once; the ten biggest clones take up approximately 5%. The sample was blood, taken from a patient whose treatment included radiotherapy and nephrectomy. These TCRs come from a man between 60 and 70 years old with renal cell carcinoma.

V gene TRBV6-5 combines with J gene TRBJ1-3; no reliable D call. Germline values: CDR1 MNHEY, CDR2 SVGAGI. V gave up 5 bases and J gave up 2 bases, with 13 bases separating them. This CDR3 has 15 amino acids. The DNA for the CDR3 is TGTGCCAGCAGTCCTTGGAACTTAACTGGAAACACCATATATTTT. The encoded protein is CASSPWNLTGNTIYF.

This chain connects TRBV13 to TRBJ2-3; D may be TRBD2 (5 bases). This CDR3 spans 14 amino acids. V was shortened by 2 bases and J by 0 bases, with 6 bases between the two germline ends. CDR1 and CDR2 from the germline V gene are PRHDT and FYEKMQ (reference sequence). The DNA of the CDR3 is TGTGCCAGCAGCTTAAGCGGAAGCACAGATACGCAGTATTTT. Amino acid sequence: CASSLSGSTDTQYF.

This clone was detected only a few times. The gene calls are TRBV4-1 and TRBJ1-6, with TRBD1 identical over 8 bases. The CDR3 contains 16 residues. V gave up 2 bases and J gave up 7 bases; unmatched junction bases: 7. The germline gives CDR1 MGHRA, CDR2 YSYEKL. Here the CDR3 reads CASSQPRRGRNSPLHF. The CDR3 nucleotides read TGCGCCAGCAGCCAACCGCGCAGGGGGCGAAATTCACCCCTCCACTTT.

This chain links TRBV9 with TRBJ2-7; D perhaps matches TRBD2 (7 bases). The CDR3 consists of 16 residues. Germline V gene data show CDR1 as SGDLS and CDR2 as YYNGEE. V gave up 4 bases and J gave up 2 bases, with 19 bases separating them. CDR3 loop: CASSPRGGVRPYEQYF. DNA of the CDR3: TGTGCCAGCAGCCCCCGAGGGGGGGTTAGACCCTACGAGCAGTACTTC.

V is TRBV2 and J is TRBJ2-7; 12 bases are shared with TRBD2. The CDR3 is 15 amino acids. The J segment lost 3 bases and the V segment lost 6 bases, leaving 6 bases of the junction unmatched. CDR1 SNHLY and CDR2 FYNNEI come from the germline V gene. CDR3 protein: CASRELAGGHYEQYF. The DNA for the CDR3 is TGTGCCAGCAGGGAACTAGCGGGAGGCCACTACGAGCAGTACTTC.

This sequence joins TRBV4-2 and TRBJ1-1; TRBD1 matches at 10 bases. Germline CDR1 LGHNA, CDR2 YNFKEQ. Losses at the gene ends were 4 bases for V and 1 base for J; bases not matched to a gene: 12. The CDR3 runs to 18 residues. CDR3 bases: TGTGCCAGCAGCCTACCCGGACAGGGGGTTGTTTGGAACACTGAAGCTTTCTTT. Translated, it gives CASSLPGQGVVWNTEAFF.

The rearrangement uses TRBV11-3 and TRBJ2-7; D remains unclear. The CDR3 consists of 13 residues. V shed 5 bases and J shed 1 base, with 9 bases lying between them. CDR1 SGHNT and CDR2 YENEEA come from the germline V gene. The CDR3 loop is CASSPPGSYEQYF. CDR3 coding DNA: TGTGCCAGCAGCCCTCCCGGGTCCTACGAGCAGTACTTC.

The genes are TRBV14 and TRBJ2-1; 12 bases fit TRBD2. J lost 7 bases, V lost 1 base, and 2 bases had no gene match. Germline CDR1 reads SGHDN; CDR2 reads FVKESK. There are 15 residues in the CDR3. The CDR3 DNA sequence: TGTGCCAGCAGCCAAGCTCTAGCGGGAGGGAATGAGCAGTTCTTC. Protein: CASSQALAGGNEQFF.

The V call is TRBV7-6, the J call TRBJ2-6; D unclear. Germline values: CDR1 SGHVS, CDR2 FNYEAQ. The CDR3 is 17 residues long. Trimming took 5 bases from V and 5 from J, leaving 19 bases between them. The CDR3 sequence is CASSLTLSQSRANVLTF. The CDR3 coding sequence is TGTGCCAGCAGCCTCACTCTCTCACAAAGTCGGGCCAACGTCCTGACTTTC.

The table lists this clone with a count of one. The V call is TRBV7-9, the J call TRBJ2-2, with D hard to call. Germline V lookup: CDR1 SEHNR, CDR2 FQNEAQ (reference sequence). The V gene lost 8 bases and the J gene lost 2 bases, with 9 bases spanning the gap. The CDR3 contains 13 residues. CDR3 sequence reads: CASGDRNTGELFF. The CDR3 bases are TGTGCCAGCGGTGATCGAAACACCGGGGAGCTGTTTTTT.

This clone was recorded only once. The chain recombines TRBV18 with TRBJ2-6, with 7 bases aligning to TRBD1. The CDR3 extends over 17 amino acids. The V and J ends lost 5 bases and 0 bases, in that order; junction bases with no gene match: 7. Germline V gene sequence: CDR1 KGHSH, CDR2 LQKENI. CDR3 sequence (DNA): TGTGCCAGCTCAAAAGATACAGGGGCCTCTGGGGCCAACGTCCTGACTTTC. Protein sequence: CASSKDTGASGANVLTF.

This chain's CDR3 is CASSRYVNQPQHF. The CDR3 bases are TGTGCCAGTAGTCGGTACGTAAATCAGCCCCAGCATTTT. The rearrangement joins TRBV19 to TRBJ1-5; no reliable D call. The V end lost 5 bases, the J end lost 4 bases, and 9 bases lay between the germline ends. Per germline, CDR1 LNHDA and CDR2 SQIVND (reference sequence). The CDR3 is 13 amino acids.

The CDR3 region is CASSPRDVKETQYF. The CDR3 DNA follows: TGTGCCAGCTCACCTCGGGACGTAAAAGAGACCCAGTACTTC. The J gene is TRBJ2-5, the V gene TRBV18; possibly TRBD1 or TRBD2 for D (5 bases each). The CDR3 sequence is 14 residues long. Between the trimmed V and J ends, which lost 3 bases and 3 bases, there was a span of 11 bases. Germline V gene data show CDR1 as KGHSH and CDR2 as LQKENI.

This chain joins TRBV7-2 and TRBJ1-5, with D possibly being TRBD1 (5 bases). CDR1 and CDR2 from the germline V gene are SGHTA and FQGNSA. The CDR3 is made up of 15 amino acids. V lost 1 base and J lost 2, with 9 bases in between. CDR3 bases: TGTGCCAGCAGCTTAGGGGTGGGGGGCAATCAGCCCCAGCATTTT. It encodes CASSLGVGGNQPQHF.

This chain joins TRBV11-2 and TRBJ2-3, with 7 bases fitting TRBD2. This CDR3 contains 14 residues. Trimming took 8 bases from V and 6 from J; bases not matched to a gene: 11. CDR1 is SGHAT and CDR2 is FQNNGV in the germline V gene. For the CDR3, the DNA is TGTGCCAGCGGACTAGACTCCTTTGGTGATACGCAGTATTTT. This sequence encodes CASGLDSFGDTQYF.

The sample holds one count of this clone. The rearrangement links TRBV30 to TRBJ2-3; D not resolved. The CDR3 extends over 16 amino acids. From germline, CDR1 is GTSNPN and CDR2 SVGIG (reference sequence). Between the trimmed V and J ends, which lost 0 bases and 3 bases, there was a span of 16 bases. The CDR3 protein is CAWSVPTQIWTDTQYF. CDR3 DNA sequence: TGTGCCTGGAGTGTACCAACGCAAATATGGACAGATACGCAGTATTTT.

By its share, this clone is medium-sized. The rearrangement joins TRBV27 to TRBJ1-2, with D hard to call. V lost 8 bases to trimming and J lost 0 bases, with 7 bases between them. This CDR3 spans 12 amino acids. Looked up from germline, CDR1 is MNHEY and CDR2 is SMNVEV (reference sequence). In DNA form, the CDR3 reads TGTGCCAGCTCTACAGCTAACTATGGCTACACCTTC. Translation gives CASSTANYGYTF.

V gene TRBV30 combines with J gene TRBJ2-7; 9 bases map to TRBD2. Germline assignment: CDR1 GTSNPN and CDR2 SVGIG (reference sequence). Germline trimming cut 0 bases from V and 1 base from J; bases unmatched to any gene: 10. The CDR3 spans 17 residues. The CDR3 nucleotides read TGTGCCTGGAGTGTACTATCTAGCGGGAAGGTTTCCTACGAGCAGTACTTC. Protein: CAWSVLSSGKVSYEQYF.

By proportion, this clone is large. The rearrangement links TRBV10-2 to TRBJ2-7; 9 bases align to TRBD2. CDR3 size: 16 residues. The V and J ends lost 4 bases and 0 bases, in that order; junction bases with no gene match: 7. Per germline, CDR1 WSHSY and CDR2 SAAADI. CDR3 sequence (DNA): TGCGCCAGCAGTGCCGGTACTAGCGGGCTCTCCTACGAGCAGTACTTC. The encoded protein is CASSAGTSGLSYEQYF.

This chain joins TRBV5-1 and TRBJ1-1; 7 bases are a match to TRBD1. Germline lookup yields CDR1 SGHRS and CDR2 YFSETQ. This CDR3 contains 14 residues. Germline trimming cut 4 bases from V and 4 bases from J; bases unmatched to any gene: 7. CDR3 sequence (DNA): TGCGCCAGCAGCACACAGGGGTTCAGCACTGAAGCTTTCTTT. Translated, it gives CASSTQGFSTEAFF.

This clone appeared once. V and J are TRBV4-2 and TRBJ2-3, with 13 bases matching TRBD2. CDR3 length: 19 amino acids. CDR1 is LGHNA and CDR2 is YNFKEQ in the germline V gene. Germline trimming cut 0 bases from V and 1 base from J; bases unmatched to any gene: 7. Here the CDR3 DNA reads TGTGCCAGCAGCCAAGAACTAGCGGGAGGGCAAGGGGGCACAGATACGCAGTATTTT. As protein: CASSQELAGGQGGTDTQYF.

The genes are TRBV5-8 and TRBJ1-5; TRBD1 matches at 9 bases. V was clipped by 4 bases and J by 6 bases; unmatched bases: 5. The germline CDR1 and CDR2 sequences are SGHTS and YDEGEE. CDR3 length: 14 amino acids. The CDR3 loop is CASSMGQGVQPQHF. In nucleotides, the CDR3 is TGTGCCAGCAGCATGGGACAGGGCGTTCAGCCCCAGCATTTT. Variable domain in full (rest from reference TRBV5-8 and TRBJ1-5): EAGVTQSPTHLIKTRGQQATLRCSPISGHTSVYWYQQALGLGLQFLLWYDEGEERNRGNFPPRFSGRQFPNYSSELNVNALELEDSALYLCASSMGQGVQPQHFGDGTRLSIL.

CDR3: CASTGLADFSYEQYF. CDR3 coding DNA: TGTGCCAGCACCGGACTAGCGGACTTCTCCTACGAGCAGTACTTC. The chain is built from TRBV2 and TRBJ2-7; 10 bases are shared with TRBD2. The germline V gene has CDR1 SNHLY and CDR2 FYNNEI. Trimming removed 7 bases from V and 0 bases from J; junction bases left unmatched: 6. The CDR3 contains 15 residues.

DNA of the CDR3: TGTGCCAGCGTTGACAGGGGCGAGGGTGAGACCCAGTACTTC. It is translated as CASVDRGEGETQYF. V and J are TRBV6-1 and TRBJ2-5; 8 bases match TRBD1. V was clipped by 8 bases and J by 5 bases; unmatched bases: 10. The CDR3 spans 14 residues. CDR1 and CDR2 from the germline V gene are MNHNS and SASEGT.

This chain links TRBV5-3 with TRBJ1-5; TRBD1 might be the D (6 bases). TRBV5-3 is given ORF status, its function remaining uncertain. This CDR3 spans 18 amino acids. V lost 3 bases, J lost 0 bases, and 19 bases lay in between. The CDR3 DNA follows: TGTGCCAGAAGCTATATACAGGGAAAGGGGCTTAGCAATCAGCCCCAGCATTTT. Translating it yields CARSYIQGKGLSNQPQHF.

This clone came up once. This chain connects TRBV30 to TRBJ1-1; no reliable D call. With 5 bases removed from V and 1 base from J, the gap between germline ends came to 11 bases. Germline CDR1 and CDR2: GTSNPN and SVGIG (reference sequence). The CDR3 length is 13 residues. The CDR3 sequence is CAWVRAGNTEAFF. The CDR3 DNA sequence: TGTGCCTGGGTGAGGGCAGGGAACACTGAAGCTTTCTTT.